The 5 T cell receptor beta chains below were found in one sample sequenced in a study of T cell responses to AZD1222 COVID-19 vaccine. Sequenced by immunoSEQ multiplex PCR; TCRdb stores in-frame clones only, minus some. The repertoire holds approximately 100,000 clones, with 70% to 90% as singletons. The specimen was peripheral blood, collected on day 0 of AZD1222 vaccination. The receptors shown here come from an adult in good health.

This chain links TRBV28 with TRBJ1-2; no definite D call. The V and J ends lost 3 bases and 2 bases respectively, with 4 bases between them. The CDR3 is 12 residues long. Germline CDR1 reads MDHEN; CDR2 reads SYDVKM. This chain's CDR3 is CASSFMNYGYTF. The CDR3 DNA is TGTGCCAGCAGTTTCATGAACTATGGCTACACCTTC.

The V call is TRBV5-6, the J call TRBJ2-7; 10 nucleotides line up with TRBD1. The CDR3 sequence is 13 residues long. Germline assignment: CDR1 SGHDT and CDR2 YYEEEE. The junction had 2 bases not matched to a gene; V was cut back by 3 bases and J by 5 bases. CDR3 sequence (DNA): TGTGCCAGCAGCTGGGACAGGGGCCACGAGCAGTACTTC. This sequence encodes CASSWDRGHEQYF.

The genes are TRBV6-5 and TRBJ1-5; TRBD1 might be the D (5 bases). In germline, CDR1 is MNHEY, CDR2 SVGAGI. The CDR3 has 14 residues. Trimming stripped 6 bases from V and 4 bases from J, with 13 bases between. The CDR3 sequence is CASRARRGNQPQHF. The CDR3 DNA reads TGTGCCAGCAGAGCCCGAAGGGGTAATCAGCCCCAGCATTTT.

This clone was detected only once. The rearrangement joins TRBV7-9 to TRBJ2-7; D might be TRBD2 (7 bases). CDR1 and CDR2 (germline): SEHNR, FQNEAQ (reference sequence). The CDR3 extends over 15 amino acids. The V end lost 5 bases, the J end lost 5 bases, and 19 bases lay between the germline ends. CDR3 residues: CASSPRGGADHEQYF. The CDR3 DNA sequence: TGTGCCAGCAGCCCTAGAGGGGGGGCTGATCACGAGCAGTACTTC.

This chain links TRBV6-5 with TRBJ2-7; D perhaps matches TRBD2 (7 bases). Trimming took off 6 bases at V and 1 base at J, with 16 bases between the two ends. The germline CDR1 and CDR2 sequences are MNHEY and SVGAGI. CDR3 length: 15 amino acids. In DNA, the CDR3 is TGTGCCAGCAGAGCGGGGACACACATATCCTACGAGCAGTACTTC. Encoded protein: CASRAGTHISYEQYF.